Listed here is a single T cell receptor (beta chain). Its matching antigen is unknown. These data come from a study of CD4+ T cells in melanoma. J was trimmed by 7 bases and V by 1 base; bases with no gene match: 2. Germline-derived CDR1 and CDR2 are SNHLY and FYNNEI. The CDR3 loop spans 15 amino acids. The study's findings and limits: Diverse differentiation states were reported for melanoma neoantigen-specific CD4+ T cells. A reported correlation linked neoantigen-specific CD4+ T cells to CD8+, macrophage and B cell function.

The repertoire was sequenced with immunoSEQ multiplex PCR; TCRdb's copy has only in-frame clones and lacks some. Of more than 12,000 clones listed, around 80% are singletons. The sample consisted of cells from a culture (not recorded whether cultured in vitro). The V and J genes are TRBV2 and TRBJ2-1, with 12 positions matching TRBD2. This TCR was recovered from a human donor with melanoma. CDR3 DNA: TGTGCCAGCAGTGAAGGACTAGCGGGGGTGAATGAGCAGTTCTTC. The encoded protein is CASSEGLAGVNEQFF.